The clone carrying this T cell receptor beta chain has ten or more counts. The target antigen is unknown. Germline CDR1 is DFQATT and CDR2 is SNEGSKA (reference sequence). This CDR3 contains 16 residues. V was trimmed by 0 bases and J by 5 bases, leaving 19 bases between them. This entry comes from a study of neurological immune-mediated disorders. Whole-study context: About 90% of the roughly 34 multiple sclerosis patients had relapsing-remitting disease; 3 had secondary progressive. Study-wide findings and caveats: Neither clinical nor MRI features showed any association with the multiple sclerosis repertoire cluster, and the authors stated that larger cohorts are needed.

Every sequencing run generated over 160 million TCR-beta sequences from 15-18 subjects. TCRdb independently ran MiXCR on the 5' RACE reads; one entry per CDR3 protein. The repertoire includes tens of thousands of distinct CDR3 sequences, 3% to 4.5% of them detected once, and 5% to 7% sits in the top ten. The V gene is TRBV20-1, the J gene TRBJ1-2; a weak D match, TRBD1 (5 bases). The specimen was PBMCs. The receptor's source is a man aged 55 to 70 with multiple sclerosis. In DNA, the CDR3 is TGCAGTGCTAGAGAACTGGGGACGGCCGGCGGTTATGGCTACACCTTC. This gives the protein CSARELGTAGGYGYTF.